These 25 T cell receptor beta chains were sequenced from one sample in a study of beta chain features in type 1 diabetes. As every portion of the isolated RNA was reverse transcribed, the sequencing read expressed TCRB transcripts. Repertoires were generated with immunoSEQ multiplex PCR, while TCRdb's copy carries only in-frame clones and drops some. This table holds fewer than 900,000 clones, roughly a sixth found once. The source material was naive CD4+ T cells from blood. The receptors stem from a woman aged 18-29 years in good health.

This clone was picked up a small number of times. CDR3 in DNA: TGTGCCAGCAGTTACGGGCTAGGAGAGTACGAGCAGTACTTC. It is translated as CASSYGLGEYEQYF. V and J are TRBV6-7 and TRBJ2-7; D remains unclear. TRBV6-7 falls under the ORF class, with uncertain function. This CDR3 spans 14 amino acids. V shed 2 bases and J shed 4 bases, with 12 bases lying between them.

This clone was counted a few times. The same CDR3 is also encoded by other DNA sequences in this sample. The rearrangement links TRBV7-2 to TRBJ1-4, with unresolved D. Germline assignment: CDR1 SGHTA and CDR2 FQGNSA. V lost 2 bases to trimming and J lost 8 bases, with 6 bases between them. This CDR3 is built from 12 residues. The CDR3, as DNA: TGTGCCAGCAGCTTATCAGGCGAAAAACTGTTTTTT. It specifies CASSLSGEKLFF.

This clone was counted between two and nine times. Other DNA sequences within the sample encode an identical CDR3. The chain joins TRBV5-1 to TRBJ2-1; 8 nucleotides agree with TRBD2. Germline V CDR1 and CDR2: SGHRS, YFSETQ. Unmatched junction bases numbered 2, after V lost 1 base and J lost 5 bases. The CDR3 totals 14 residues. CDR3 residues: CASSLTSGNNEQFF. The CDR3 DNA reads TGCGCCAGCAGCTTGACTAGCGGAAACAATGAGCAGTTCTTC.

The table lists this clone with a few counts. The chain is built from TRBV7-3 and TRBJ2-5; 7 nucleotides align to TRBD2. After removal of 5 bases from V and 4 bases from J, the junction contained 4 bases not matched to a gene. The CDR3 extends over 13 amino acids. Germline V gene lookup returns CDR1 SGHTA and CDR2 FQGTGA. The CDR3 reads CASSPQRGETQYF. CDR3 sequence (DNA): TGTGCCAGCAGCCCCCAGCGGGGAGAGACCCAGTACTTC.

The table lists this clone with a few counts. This rearrangement joins TRBV6-6 to TRBJ2-4; D remains ambiguous. Germline CDR1 MNHNY, CDR2 SVGAGI (reference sequence). CDR3 length: 16 residues. Trimming removed 0 bases from V and 0 bases from J, with 9 bases in between. CDR3 amino acids: CASSYSLGLAKNIQYF. The CDR3 DNA sequence: TGTGCCAGCAGTTACTCGTTGGGGTTAGCCAAAAACATTCAGTACTTC.

This clone turned up a few times. This rearrangement joins TRBV5-1 to TRBJ2-1; TRBD2 aligns across 13 bases. The CDR3 is 15 residues long. Unmatched junction bases numbered 3, after V lost 4 bases and J lost 5 bases. Germline CDR1 and CDR2: SGHRS and YFSETQ. The CDR3 reads CASSGLAGVHNEQFF. The CDR3 coding sequence is TGCGCCAGCAGCGGACTAGCGGGAGTCCACAATGAGCAGTTCTTC.

This clone occurred a few times. The rearrangement links TRBV6-5 to TRBJ2-4; D is uncertain. V was pared by 5 bases and J by 6 bases, with 11 bases between. Germline CDR1 reads MNHEY; CDR2 reads SVGAGI. The CDR3 runs 13 residues. The CDR3 region is CASSPLPRNIQYF. The DNA of the CDR3 is TGTGCCAGCAGTCCCCTCCCGAGAAACATTCAGTACTTC.

V and J are TRBV29-1 and TRBJ1-3; 8 nucleotides line up with TRBD1. With V trimmed by 4 bases and J by 0 bases, 8 bases remained unmatched. Germline V CDR1 and CDR2: SQVTM, ANQGSEA. This CDR3 has 16 residues. The CDR3 spells CSVGWTGMSSGNTIYF. CDR3 bases: TGCAGCGTTGGGTGGACAGGGATGAGCTCTGGAAACACCATATATTTT.

The V gene is TRBV5-1, the J gene TRBJ2-3; TRBD2 aligns across 9 bases. The germline CDR1 and CDR2 sequences are SGHRS and YFSETQ. The CDR3 loop spans 16 amino acids. V gave up 3 bases and J gave up 0 bases; unmatched junction bases: 5. This CDR3 reads CASSWTGLASTDTQYF. CDR3 DNA: TGCGCCAGCAGCTGGACTGGACTAGCGAGCACAGATACGCAGTATTTT. Complete variable domain (other parts from reference TRBV5-1 and TRBJ2-3): KAGVTQTPRYLIKTRGQQVTLSCSPISGHRSVSWYQQTPGQGLQFLFEYFSETQRNKGNFPGRFSGRQFSNSRSEMNVSTLELGDSALYLCASSWTGLASTDTQYFGPGTRLTVL.

This chain connects TRBV7-2 to TRBJ2-6, with TRBD1 as a possible D gene (6 bases). The germline CDR1 and CDR2 sequences are SGHTA and FQGNSA. This CDR3 spans 16 amino acids. Deletions cut 5 bases from V and 4 bases from J, with 15 bases between. This chain's CDR3 is CASSVRRGSGANVLTF. In DNA, the CDR3 is TGTGCCAGCAGCGTACGAAGGGGGTCCGGGGCCAACGTCCTGACTTTC.

This clone appeared a few times. This chain connects TRBV11-1 to TRBJ2-7, with TRBD1 identical over 9 bases. The V and J ends lost 5 bases and 2 bases, in that order; junction bases with no gene match: 4. Per germline, CDR1 SGHAT and CDR2 FQDESV (reference sequence). The CDR3 spans 14 residues. CDR3 protein: CASSQDRGTYEQYF. CDR3 DNA sequence: TGTGCCAGCAGCCAAGACAGGGGGACCTACGAGCAGTACTTC.

This chain links TRBV7-9 with TRBJ2-7; weak D call: TRBD2 (6 bases). CDR3 length: 15 residues. Per germline, CDR1 SEHNR and CDR2 FQNEAQ (reference sequence). Trimming pared 0 bases from V and 5 bases from J, leaving 14 bases between. The CDR3 coding sequence is TGTGCCAGCAGCTTAGCGCGGTCATCGGGGGACGAGCAGTACTTC. Residues: CASSLARSSGDEQYF.

CDR3 protein: CASSHSGTVDREQFF. In DNA form, the CDR3 reads TGTGCCAGCAGCCATTCCGGGACAGTAGATCGAGAGCAGTTCTTC. The chain carries TRBV5-4 and TRBJ2-1; 7 bases map to TRBD1. The CDR3 contains 15 residues. The germline V gene encodes CDR1 SGHNT and CDR2 YYREEE (reference sequence). V lost 4 bases, J lost 10 bases, and 14 bases stayed unmatched.

The rearrangement joins TRBV18 to TRBJ2-7; TRBD1 agrees at 9 bases. The length of the CDR3 is 16 residues. Germline CDR1 is KGHSH and CDR2 is LQKENI. With V trimmed by 2 bases and J by 4 bases, 9 bases remained unmatched. CDR3 sequence: CASSPGPSTGGYEQYF. The CDR3 coding sequence is TGTGCCAGCTCACCAGGCCCGTCGACAGGGGGGTACGAGCAGTACTTC.

This chain's CDR3 is CASSPPAPSGDTDTQYF. DNA for the CDR3: TGTGCCAGCTCACCACCGGCTCCTAGCGGTGACACAGATACGCAGTATTTT. The chain couples TRBV18 to TRBJ2-3, with 7 bases fitting TRBD2. CDR1 is KGHSH, CDR2 LQKENI, per germline. After removal of 0 bases from V and 2 bases from J, the junction contained 8 bases not matched to a gene. This CDR3 region has 17 residues.

Concerning this clone itself: The same CDR3 arises from other DNA sequences in this sample as well. The rearrangement uses TRBV6-6 and TRBJ2-1; D unclear. Trimming cost V 0 bases and J 5 bases, with 5 bases left between them. Germline lookup yields CDR1 MNHNY and CDR2 SVGAGI (reference sequence). The CDR3 loop spans 13 amino acids. The CDR3, as DNA: TGTGCCAGCAGTTACTCTCGGGACAATGAGCAGTTCTTC. Its protein product is CASSYSRDNEQFF.

This chain connects TRBV19 to TRBJ1-3; TRBD1 matches at 8 bases. With 10 bases clipped from V and 0 bases from J, the junction kept 5 bases outside the gene matches. Per the germline V gene, CDR1 is LNHDA and CDR2 is SQIVND (reference sequence). The CDR3 has 14 residues. As DNA, the CDR3 is TGTGCCACCCGACAGGGGAGCTCTGGAAACACCATATATTTT. It encodes CATRQGSSGNTIYF.

V usage is TRBV7-2 and J usage is TRBJ2-1; D gene uncertain. Germline lookup yields CDR1 SGHTA and CDR2 FQGNSA. V was trimmed by 5 bases and J by 1 base, leaving 12 bases between them. The CDR3 runs to 15 residues. CDR3: CASSRRSTSYNEQFF. The CDR3, as DNA: TGTGCCAGCAGCCGACGAAGTACGTCCTACAATGAGCAGTTCTTC.

As regards this clone: This sample also contains other DNA sequences that code for the same CDR3. J is TRBJ2-5 and V is TRBV18; 7 bases map to TRBD2. The CDR3 contains 16 residues. Germline trimming cut 2 bases from V and 0 bases from J; bases unmatched to any gene: 6. The germline V gene encodes CDR1 KGHSH and CDR2 LQKENI. Written as DNA, the CDR3 is TGTGCCAGCTCACCATTGCTAGCGGAGTACCAAGAGACCCAGTACTTC. Its translation: CASSPLLAEYQETQYF.

This clone has only a few counts. The V call is TRBV5-1, the J call TRBJ2-5; D is unclear. CDR3 length: 12 amino acids. Germline CDR1 is SGHRS and CDR2 is YFSETQ. V was pared by 2 bases and J by 1 base, with 3 bases between. The CDR3 DNA is TGCGCCAGCAGCTTTTCCCAAGAGACCCAGTACTTC. The encoded protein is CASSFSQETQYF.

This clone came up a few times. V and J are TRBV7-2 and TRBJ1-1; the D gene is possibly TRBD1 (5 bases). Germline assignment: CDR1 SGHTA and CDR2 FQGNSA. This CDR3 is 14 amino acids long. Trimming took 3 bases from V and 2 from J, leaving 10 bases between them. The CDR3 coding sequence is TGTGCCAGCAGCTTGTTTGGGGGAAACACTGAAGCTTTCTTT. Its translation: CASSLFGGNTEAFF.

A remark on this clone: Additional DNA sequences in this sample encode the identical CDR3. The V call is TRBV5-6, the J call TRBJ2-7; no clear D gene. Looked up from germline, CDR1 is SGHDT and CDR2 is YYEEEE. CDR3 length: 11 residues. The V gene lost 2 bases and the J gene lost 6 bases, with 6 bases spanning the gap. The CDR3 protein is CASSLGPEQYF. The CDR3 DNA sequence: TGTGCCAGCAGCTTAGGACCCGAGCAGTACTTC. Supplemented by reference TRBV5-6 and TRBJ2-7, the full variable domain reads DAGVTQSPTHLIKTRGQQVTLRCSPKSGHDTVSWYQQALGQGPQFIFQYYEEEERQRGNFPDRFSGHQFPNYSSELNVNALLLGDSALYLCASSLGPEQYFGPGTRLTVT.

This clone was counted between two and nine times. The rearrangement links TRBV28 to TRBJ2-7, with a tentative D call TRBD1 (6 bases). V lost 6 bases to trimming and J lost 3 bases, with 15 bases between them. The CDR3 is made up of 14 amino acids. Germline loops: CDR1 MDHEN, CDR2 SYDVKM. CDR3 nucleotides: TGTGCCAGCAGAAACGGGACACATCGCTACGAGCAGTACTTC. Protein product: CASRNGTHRYEQYF. Full variable domain (missing parts from reference TRBV28 and TRBJ2-7): DVKVTQSSRYLVKRTGEKVFLECVQDMDHENMFWYRQDPGLGLRLIYFSYDVKMKEKGDIPEGYSVSREKKERFSLILESASTNQTSMYLCASRNGTHRYEQYFGPGTRLTVT.

This chain uses TRBV18 with TRBJ2-7; no reliable D call. The CDR3 is 15 residues long. V lost 0 bases and J lost 3, with 12 bases in between. Germline V gene data show CDR1 as KGHSH and CDR2 as LQKENI. CDR3 region: CASSPPRPVDYEQYF. The CDR3, as DNA: TGTGCCAGCTCACCACCGAGGCCTGTTGACTACGAGCAGTACTTC.

The V gene is TRBV6-6, the J gene TRBJ2-5; D unclear. Germline V gene lookup returns CDR1 MNHNY and CDR2 SVGAGI (reference sequence). The CDR3 has 11 amino acids. Trimming stripped 5 bases from V and 5 bases from J, with 6 bases between. CDR3 nucleotides: TGTGCCAGCAGTGTGTTGGAGACCCAGTACTTC. As protein: CASSVLETQYF.